This TCR beta chain derives from a study of shared clonotypes between healthy human individuals. The CDR3 runs 14 residues. Germline-derived CDR1 and CDR2 are SGHRS and YFSETQ. V was pared by 4 bases and J by 2 bases, with 12 bases between. TCRdb keeps only in-frame clones here, not all; method: immunoSEQ multiplex PCR. The sample carries roughly 700,000 clones, about 74% recorded once. Sequencing was done on a sample of memory CD4+ T cells sorted from blood. As for subset: CD45RA-negative fraction. The genes are TRBV5-1 and TRBJ2-5; possibly TRBD1 for D (5 bases). The clonotype originates from a woman under 40 in good health. CDR3 DNA: TGCGCCAGCAGCCCTACCGACAGACAAGAGACCCAGTACTTC. This gives the protein CASSPTDRQETQYF.